The 5 T cell receptor beta chains in this list originate from one sample, sequenced in a study of shared clonotypes between healthy human individuals. Using immunoSEQ multiplex PCR, the repertoire was profiled, and TCRdb retains in-frame clones only, with some absent. Among about 580,000 clones listed, roughly 98% were seen once. CD45RO-negative CD8 cells positively selected for CCR7 made up the naive population, which excluded terminally differentiated effector memory CD45RA+ cells. The sample was naive CD8+ T cells sorted from blood. The receptor source for this set is a man between 25 and 39 years old in good health.

The table lists this clone with a count of one. The chain couples TRBV11-2 to TRBJ1-2, with unresolved D. V lost 0 bases, J lost 5 bases, and 7 bases lay in between. Germline V lookup: CDR1 SGHAT, CDR2 FQNNGV. This CDR3 region has 13 residues. The CDR3 DNA sequence: TGTGCCAGCAGCTTAGACGGACTTTATGGCTACACCTTC. Residues: CASSLDGLYGYTF.

This chain links TRBV7-8 with TRBJ1-1; D not certain. Trimming took off 5 bases at V and 1 base at J, with 11 bases between the two ends. The germline V gene encodes CDR1 SGHVS and CDR2 FQNEAQ. The CDR3 length is 14 residues. As DNA, the CDR3 is TGTGCCAGCAGCCCACTCAGCGAGAACACTGAAGCTTTCTTT. Translating gives CASSPLSENTEAFF.

The chain uses TRBV12-5 and TRBJ2-3; TRBD2 matches 12 bases. The CDR3 is 24 amino acids. Germline lookup yields CDR1 LGHNT and CDR2 FRNRAP. V lost 2 bases, J lost 2 bases, and 26 bases stayed unmatched. In DNA form, the CDR3 reads TGTGCTAGTGGTTTGTGGGGACAGGGTCCTAGCGGGAGGGCCCTCAGATCCGACACAGATACGCAGTATTTT. It translates to CASGLWGQGPSGRALRSDTDTQYF.

V is TRBV7-9 and J is TRBJ2-7; 13 positions match TRBD2. This CDR3 contains 15 residues. The junction had 3 bases not matched to a gene; V was cut back by 7 bases and J by 0 bases. Germline V CDR1 and CDR2: SEHNR, FQNEAQ (reference sequence). CDR3: CASTGTSGTSYEQYF. The CDR3 DNA reads TGTGCCAGCACCGGGACTAGCGGGACCTCCTACGAGCAGTACTTC.

About this clone itself: Other DNA sequences of this sample code for an identical CDR3. The genes are TRBV29-1 and TRBJ2-2, with D unresolved. The CDR3 extends over 11 amino acids. Deletions cut 4 bases from V and 4 bases from J, with 4 bases between. CDR1 and CDR2 (germline): SQVTM, ANQGSEA. The CDR3 loop is CSVVVTGELFF. The CDR3 DNA reads TGCAGCGTTGTGGTCACCGGGGAGCTGTTTTTT.